This section outlines one T cell receptor (beta chain) sequence together with its context. Its specificity is unknown. This CDR3 has 15 residues. Germline assignment: CDR1 MNHEY and CDR2 SVGAGI. Trimming pared 0 bases from V and 4 bases from J, leaving 10 bases between. A universal primer site and UMIs were added as TCR cDNA was made by 5'RACE template switching. One entry per CDR3 protein results from TCRdb running MiXCR on the 5' RACE reads. The table lists 550,000 to 750,000 distinct CDR3 sequences, roughly 12% of them singletons, with more than 13% in the top ten. This record belongs to a study of T cells after yellow fever vaccination. Study-level background: The fractions with low cell numbers were processed using SMART-Seq v4 Ultra Low Input. Study-wide points: Reappearing after the booster were most of the clones from primary vaccination (around 95% CD4, 88% CD8). A small proportion of clonotypes was detected in both the CD4 and CD8 compartments.

This clonotype originated in a man aged 25-40 years who received the YFV17D yellow fever vaccine. The source was PBMCs, collected on the day of the yellow fever booster vaccination. The chain has TRBV6-5 and TRBJ1-5, with a tentative D call TRBD1 (6 bases). The CDR3 here is CASSYSGQGNQPQHF. CDR3 sequence (DNA): TGTGCCAGCAGTTACTCGGGCCAGGGGAATCAGCCCCAGCATTTT.